The 32 T cell receptor beta chains listed next were all sequenced from one sample in a study of blood T cell repertoires in COVID-19. Sequencing used immunoSEQ multiplex PCR; TCRdb keeps in-frame clones, though not all of them. The sample lists more than 200,000 clones, just over 90% occurring once. The sequencing input was PBMCs or T cells enriched from blood (not recorded which). These receptors were obtained from a woman aged 18-29 years who had recovered from COVID-19.

The rearrangement uses TRBV29-1 and TRBJ2-2; a possible D gene is TRBD1 (5 bases). Trimming shortened V by 5 bases and J by 4 bases, and 11 bases separated the two germline ends. The CDR3 covers 13 residues. The V gene's germline CDR1 is SQVTM and CDR2 ANQGSEA. This chain's CDR3 is CSVSIQGTGELFF. CDR3 DNA: TGCAGCGTTTCCATCCAGGGCACCGGGGAGCTGTTTTTT.

The V and J genes are TRBV3-1 (or the pseudogene TRBV3-2) and TRBJ1-2; no firm D call. The CDR3 is made up of 11 amino acids. Trimming left V 6 bases short and J 7 bases short, with 9 bases between. The germline V gene has CDR1 LGHDT and CDR2 YNNKEL (reference sequence). The CDR3 protein is CASRRGFGYTF. Written as DNA, the CDR3 is TGTGCCAGCAGAAGAGGGTTTGGCTACACCTTC.

The rearrangement joins TRBV7-9 to TRBJ1-2; D is perhaps TRBD1 (6 bases). This CDR3 comprises 14 residues. CDR1 is SEHNR, CDR2 FQNEAQ, per germline (reference sequence). Trimming removed 1 base at V and 6 bases at J, with 12 bases between. CDR3: CASSLDRVTNGYTF. As DNA, the CDR3 is TGTGCCAGCAGCTTAGACAGGGTTACGAATGGCTACACCTTC.

The genes are TRBV4-1 and TRBJ1-1; D is perhaps TRBD1 (5 bases). CDR3 length: 15 residues. The germline V gene has CDR1 MGHRA and CDR2 YSYEKL. V was pared by 0 bases and J by 1 base, with 9 bases between. The CDR3 DNA is TGCGCCAGCAGCCAAGAAATAGGGGCGAACACTGAAGCTTTCTTT. Protein sequence: CASSQEIGANTEAFF.

The chain links TRBV11-3 to TRBJ1-1; no definite D call. The CDR3 loop spans 11 amino acids. From germline, CDR1 is SGHNT and CDR2 YENEEA. V was shortened by 1 base and J by 5 bases, with 2 bases between the two germline ends. DNA for the CDR3: TGTGCCAGCAGCTTAGCAACTGAAGCTTTCTTT. Translating gives CASSLATEAFF.

The chain has TRBV6-2 or TRBV6-3 and TRBJ1-5, with 7 positions matching TRBD1. This CDR3 comprises 18 residues. J lost 2 bases, V lost 2 bases, and 12 bases had no gene match. Germline CDR1 MNHEY, CDR2 SVGEGT. CDR3 in DNA: TGTGCCAGCAGTTACCCGAGACAGGGTGTTCGGGGCAATCAGCCCCAGCATTTT. It yields the protein CASSYPRQGVRGNQPQHF.

This clone was recorded once. The chain carries TRBV5-4 and TRBJ1-5, with TRBD1 as a possible D gene (5 bases). Trimming removed 3 bases at V and 3 bases at J, with 10 bases between. Germline V gene sequence: CDR1 SGHNT, CDR2 YYREEE (reference sequence). This CDR3 region has 14 residues. Here the CDR3 DNA reads TGTGCCAGCAGCTCGGGGGGGGTCAATCAGCCCCAGCATTTT. Protein sequence: CASSSGGVNQPQHF.

V and J are TRBV27 and TRBJ2-7; 7 bases are a match to TRBD1. The CDR3 contains 15 residues. Trimming cost V 2 bases and J 3 bases; bases outside gene matches: 7. Germline values: CDR1 MNHEY, CDR2 SMNVEV (reference sequence). DNA for the CDR3: TGTGCCAGCAGTTTAAGGGGACAGAGGAACTACGAGCAGTACTTC. Its translation: CASSLRGQRNYEQYF.

The chain recombines TRBV2 with TRBJ2-1, with D uncertain. The CDR3 sequence is 12 residues long. CDR1 is SNHLY and CDR2 is FYNNEI in the germline V gene. The V and J ends lost 5 bases and 4 bases respectively, with 6 bases between them. The CDR3 sequence is CASSTGYNEQFF. The CDR3 coding sequence is TGTGCCAGCAGTACGGGTTACAATGAGCAGTTCTTC.

This clone was observed once. The genes are TRBV12-3 or TRBV12-4 and TRBJ1-5, with D hard to call. Trimming removed 5 bases at V and 2 bases at J, with 4 bases between. The CDR3 consists of 12 residues. DNA for the CDR3: TGTGCCAGCAGTGAGGGCAATCAGCCCCAGCATTTT. Translating it yields CASSEGNQPQHF.

Only a few counts were recorded for this clone. The chain has TRBV5-6 and TRBJ2-1; 7 bases map to TRBD2. V shed 1 base and J 0 bases; nucleotides not matched to a gene: 4. In germline, CDR1 is SGHDT, CDR2 YYEEEE. The CDR3 consists of 16 residues. CDR3 nucleotides: TGTGCCAGCAGCTTGAACGGGGGGAGCTCCTACAATGAGCAGTTCTTC. Protein sequence: CASSLNGGSSYNEQFF.

The chain combines TRBV11-2 with TRBJ2-5; possibly TRBD2 for D (6 bases). The V end lost 1 base, the J end lost 2 bases, and 8 bases lay between the germline ends. This CDR3 is 14 amino acids long. Germline V lookup: CDR1 SGHAT, CDR2 FQNNGV. CDR3 nucleotide sequence: TGTGCCAGCAGCTTAGTCCGGGAGCAAGAGACCCAGTACTTC. This translates into CASSLVREQETQYF.

The rearrangement uses TRBV5-1 and TRBJ1-1; 7 positions match TRBD1. The CDR3 spans 14 residues. Germline values: CDR1 SGHRS, CDR2 YFSETQ. V shed 0 bases, J shed 5 bases, and the junction held 4 bases outside the gene matches. CDR3 DNA sequence: TGCGCCAGCAGCTTGGCATTACAGGGGACTGAAGCTTTCTTT. It specifies CASSLALQGTEAFF.

V and J are TRBV27 and TRBJ2-7; TRBD2 matches at 14 bases. In germline, CDR1 is MNHEY, CDR2 SMNVEV (reference sequence). This CDR3 has 18 residues. The V segment lost 6 bases and the J segment 0 bases; nucleotides outside the gene matches: 10. This CDR3 is CASRPGTSGSATSYEQYF. CDR3 sequence (DNA): TGTGCCAGCAGACCAGGGACTAGCGGGAGCGCGACCTCCTACGAGCAGTACTTC.

This sequence joins TRBV3-1 (or the pseudogene TRBV3-2) and TRBJ2-5, with 9 bases fitting TRBD2. This CDR3 region has 18 residues. J was trimmed by 5 bases and V by 1 base; bases with no gene match: 14. Germline assignment: CDR1 LGHDT and CDR2 YNNKEL (reference sequence). CDR3 region: CASSQVLSAGGVGETQYF. The CDR3 DNA reads TGTGCCAGCAGCCAAGTCTTGTCAGCGGGGGGTGTGGGGGAGACCCAGTACTTC.

The chain joins TRBV28 to TRBJ1-5; 7 bases fit TRBD1. Germline V CDR1 and CDR2: MDHEN, SYDVKM. The CDR3 runs to 15 residues. Trimming at V came to 2 bases and at J to 4 bases, leaving 5 bases not matched to a gene. The CDR3 spells CASSLPTGRNQPQHF. CDR3 nucleotide sequence: TGTGCCAGCAGTTTACCGACAGGGAGAAATCAGCCCCAGCATTTT.

The chain employs TRBV7-9 and TRBJ1-2; the D is unclear. This CDR3 spans 14 amino acids. Germline V gene sequence: CDR1 SEHNR, CDR2 FQNEAQ (reference sequence). Deletions cut 5 bases from V and 5 bases from J, with 15 bases between. The CDR3 sequence is CASSLNGRAYGYTF. As DNA, the CDR3 is TGTGCCAGCAGCCTCAACGGGAGGGCGTATGGCTACACCTTC.

V and J are TRBV12-5 and TRBJ1-5, with D perhaps matching TRBD1 (5 bases). The V end was cut by 2 bases, the J end by 3 bases, with 8 bases between. Germline CDR1 LGHNT, CDR2 FRNRAP. The CDR3 covers 14 residues. The CDR3 region is CASGLRGANQPQHF. The DNA of the CDR3 is TGTGCTAGTGGTTTGAGGGGTGCCAATCAGCCCCAGCATTTT.

The CDR3 DNA is TGTGCCAGCAGTTTCGACAGCTCCGGAAACATTCAGTACTTC. This sequence encodes CASSFDSSGNIQYF. The rearrangement joins TRBV7-2 to TRBJ2-4, with TRBD1 as a possible D gene (5 bases). Trimming took off 6 bases at V and 6 bases at J, with 15 bases between the two ends. The CDR3 loop spans 14 amino acids. Germline V gives CDR1 SGHTA, CDR2 FQGNSA. The entire variable domain, with the rest obtained from reference TRBV7-2 and TRBJ2-4, is as follows: GAGVSQSPSNKVTEKGKDVELRCDPISGHTALYWYRQSLGQGLEFLIYFQGNSAPDKSGLPSDRFSAERTGGSVSTLTIQRTQQEDSAVYLCASSFDSSGNIQYFGAGTRLSVL.

The rearrangement joins TRBV9 to TRBJ1-3, with 8 nucleotides matching TRBD1. CDR3 length: 16 residues. The germline V gene has CDR1 SGDLS and CDR2 YYNGEE. J gave up 0 bases and V 0 bases, and 2 bases lay outside the gene matches. CDR3 DNA sequence: TGTGCCAGCAGCGTAGGGACAGGGAGCTCTGGAAACACCATATATTTT. This codes for CASSVGTGSSGNTIYF. Filled out from reference TRBV9 and TRBJ1-3, the complete variable domain reads DSGVTQTPKHLITATGQRVTLRCSPRSGDLSVYWYQQSLDQGLQFLIQYYNGEERAKGNILERFSAQQFPDLHSELNLSSLELGDSALYFCASSVGTGSSGNTIYFGEGSWLTVV.

The genes are TRBV6-4 and TRBJ2-3, with 9 bases fitting TRBD1. CDR1 and CDR2 (germline): MRHNA, SNTAGT. This CDR3 is built from 14 residues. V was pared by 4 bases and J by 4 bases, with 3 bases of the junction left unmatched. The CDR3 sequence is CASSVGQGADTQYF. DNA of the CDR3: TGTGCCAGCAGTGTGGGACAGGGTGCAGATACGCAGTATTTT.

This chain links TRBV7-8 with TRBJ2-5, with no clear D. The CDR3 consists of 14 residues. The V gene lost 5 bases and the J gene lost 4 bases, with 14 bases spanning the gap. The germline gives CDR1 SGHVS, CDR2 FQNEAQ. CDR3 DNA: TGTGCCAGCAGCCCAGCCCCCAGTGGAGAGACCCAGTACTTC. It is translated as CASSPAPSGETQYF.

This chain joins TRBV4-1 and TRBJ2-1, with D perhaps matching TRBD2 (7 bases). V was cut by 3 bases and J by 6 bases, with 15 bases left in between. The CDR3 sequence is 15 residues long. CDR1 is MGHRA and CDR2 is YSYEKL in the germline V gene. The CDR3 region has the DNA TGCGCCAGCAGCCAGCTGGGGGGGCCGGGCAATGAGCAGTTCTTC. Translated, it gives CASSQLGGPGNEQFF.

This chain uses TRBV11-3 with TRBJ1-1, with D tentatively TRBD1 (5 bases). Trimming removed 1 base at V and 3 bases at J, with 9 bases between. This CDR3 is 14 amino acids long. The V gene's germline CDR1 is SGHNT and CDR2 YENEEA. In nucleotides, the CDR3 is TGTGCCAGCAGCTTAGTTGACAGATACACTGAAGCTTTCTTT. The encoded protein is CASSLVDRYTEAFF.

The chain links TRBV10-3 to TRBJ2-3; 9 positions agree with TRBD2. The CDR3 totals 18 residues. The ends lost 3 bases at V and 3 bases at J; junction bases unmatched: 13. The germline V gene encodes CDR1 ENHRY and CDR2 SYGVKD. Written as DNA, the CDR3 is TGTGCCATCAGTGACATAAGATCTAGCGGGATTAATACAGATACGCAGTATTTT. The encoded protein is CAISDIRSSGINTDTQYF.

This chain joins TRBV6-1 and TRBJ1-2, with a tentative D call TRBD1 (6 bases). With 3 bases removed from V and 8 bases from J, the gap between germline ends came to 19 bases. Germline CDR1 MNHNS, CDR2 SASEGT. The CDR3 loop spans 15 amino acids. CDR3 nucleotide sequence: TGTGCCAGCAGTGACGGGACATCTGGGGAGCGGGGCTACACCTTC. Its translation: CASSDGTSGERGYTF.

The V and J genes are TRBV7-9 and TRBJ1-3; D unclear. Trimming removed 6 bases from V and 4 bases from J, with 4 bases in between. Germline assignment: CDR1 SEHNR and CDR2 FQNEAQ (reference sequence). The CDR3 extends over 11 amino acids. The CDR3 region has the DNA TGTGCCAGCAGTCTCGGAAACACCATATATTTT. It is translated as CASSLGNTIYF.

The chain is built from TRBV7-3 and TRBJ2-7, with unresolved D. V was cut by 5 bases and J by 6 bases, with 14 bases left in between. This CDR3 has 13 amino acids. The V gene's germline CDR1 is SGHTA and CDR2 FQGTGA. CDR3 DNA: TGTGCCAGCAGCCTTAGCCATTTGGGCGAGCAGTACTTC. It is translated as CASSLSHLGEQYF.

This clone was detected once. DNA of the CDR3: TGCGCCAGCAGCCAGGGCACTAAGACAGGCGATGGCTACACCTTC. Residues: CASSQGTKTGDGYTF. V usage is TRBV4-1 and J usage is TRBJ1-2; tentative D call: TRBD1 (6 bases). The CDR3 has 15 residues. Germline V gene lookup returns CDR1 MGHRA and CDR2 YSYEKL. Between the trimmed V and J ends, which lost 3 bases and 6 bases, there was a span of 17 bases.

The chain couples TRBV9 to TRBJ1-2, with 9 bases aligning to TRBD1. This CDR3 region has 15 residues. With 0 bases clipped from V and 8 bases from J, the junction kept 8 bases outside the gene matches. CDR1 SGDLS and CDR2 YYNGEE come from the germline V gene. Here the CDR3 reads CASSVGHAGQGGYTF. The CDR3 DNA follows: TGTGCCAGCAGCGTAGGTCATGCGGGACAGGGAGGCTACACCTTC. The variable domain in full, completed from reference TRBV9 and TRBJ1-2, reads DSGVTQTPKHLITATGQRVTLRCSPRSGDLSVYWYQQSLDQGLQFLIQYYNGEERAKGNILERFSAQQFPDLHSELNLSSLELGDSALYFCASSVGHAGQGGYTFGSGTRLTVV.

The chain carries TRBV12-5 and TRBJ1-6; 10 nucleotides agree with TRBD1. The CDR3 extends over 16 amino acids. Germline CDR1 reads LGHNT; CDR2 reads FRNRAP. The junction had 4 bases not matched to a gene; V was cut back by 5 bases and J by 3 bases. The CDR3 spells CASGQRTGGYNSPLHF. The DNA for the CDR3 is TGTGCTAGTGGTCAAAGGACAGGGGGCTATAATTCACCCCTCCACTTT.

V usage is TRBV5-6 and J usage is TRBJ1-2, with D unclear. Trimming took 5 bases from V and 6 from J, leaving 11 bases between them. The CDR3 is made up of 12 amino acids. Germline loops: CDR1 SGHDT, CDR2 YYEEEE. The CDR3 spells CASSISSHGYTF. The CDR3 DNA sequence: TGTGCCAGCAGTATATCGTCCCATGGCTACACCTTC.